The sequence of this TCR beta chain was determined in a study of cytomegalovirus exposure and HLA in healthy donors. Germline-derived CDR1 and CDR2 are SGHDT and YYEEEE. The CDR3 is 15 residues long. V dropped 4 bases and J dropped 6 bases, with 17 bases sitting between them. PCR employed 60 Vbeta and 13 Jbeta primers. The repertoire was sequenced with immunoSEQ multiplex PCR; TCRdb's copy has only in-frame clones and lacks some. The sample lists more than 150,000 clones; roughly 83% were seen once. Findings and limits, study-wide: Several top significant clusters appeared, in a later analysis, to be linked to common viral pathogens.

Points on this clone: Its specificity is not known.

Nominally healthy donors were sampled, though unrecorded immune exposures were likely. The chain joins TRBV5-6 to TRBJ2-4, with D possibly being TRBD2 (5 bases). The sequencing sample was made of PBMCs. The source of this sequence is a boy aged 10-17 years in good health and CMV-seronegative. CDR3 nucleotides: TGTGCCAGCAGCCTCGGGGAAGGGTGGGGAAACATTCAGTACTTC. Translating gives CASSLGEGWGNIQYF.